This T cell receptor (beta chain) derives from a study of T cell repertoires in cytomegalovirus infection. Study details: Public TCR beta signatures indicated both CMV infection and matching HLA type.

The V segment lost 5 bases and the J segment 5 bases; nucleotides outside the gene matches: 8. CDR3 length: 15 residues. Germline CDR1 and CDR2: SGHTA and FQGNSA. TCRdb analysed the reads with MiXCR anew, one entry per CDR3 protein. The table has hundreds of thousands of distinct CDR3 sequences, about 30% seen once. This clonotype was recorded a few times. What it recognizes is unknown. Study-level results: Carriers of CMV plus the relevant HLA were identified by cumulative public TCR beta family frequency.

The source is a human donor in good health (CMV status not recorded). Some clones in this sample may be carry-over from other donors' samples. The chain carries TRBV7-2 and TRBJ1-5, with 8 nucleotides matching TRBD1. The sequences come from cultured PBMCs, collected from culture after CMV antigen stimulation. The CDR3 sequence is CASSPEGTGYQPQHF. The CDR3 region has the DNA TGTGCCAGCAGCCCGGAGGGGACAGGCTATCAGCCCCAGCATTTT.